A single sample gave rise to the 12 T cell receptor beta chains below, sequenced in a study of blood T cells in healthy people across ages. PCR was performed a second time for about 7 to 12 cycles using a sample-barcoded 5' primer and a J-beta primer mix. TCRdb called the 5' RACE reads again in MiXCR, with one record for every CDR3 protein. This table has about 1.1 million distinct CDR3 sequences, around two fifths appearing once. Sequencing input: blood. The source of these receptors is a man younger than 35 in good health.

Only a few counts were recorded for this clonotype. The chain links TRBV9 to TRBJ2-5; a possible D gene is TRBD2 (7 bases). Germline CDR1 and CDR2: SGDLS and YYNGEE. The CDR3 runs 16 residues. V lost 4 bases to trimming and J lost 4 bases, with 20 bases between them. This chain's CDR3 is CASSPHLRGALETQYF. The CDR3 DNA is TGTGCCAGCAGCCCGCATCTTCGGGGGGCTCTAGAGACCCAGTACTTC.

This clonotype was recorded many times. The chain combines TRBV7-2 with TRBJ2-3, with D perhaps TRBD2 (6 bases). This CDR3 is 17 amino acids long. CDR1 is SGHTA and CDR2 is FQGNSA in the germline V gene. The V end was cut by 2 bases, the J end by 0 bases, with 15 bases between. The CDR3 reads CASSLTIGGGSTDTQYF. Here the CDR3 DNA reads TGTGCCAGCAGCTTAACTATCGGGGGTGGTAGCACAGATACGCAGTATTTT.

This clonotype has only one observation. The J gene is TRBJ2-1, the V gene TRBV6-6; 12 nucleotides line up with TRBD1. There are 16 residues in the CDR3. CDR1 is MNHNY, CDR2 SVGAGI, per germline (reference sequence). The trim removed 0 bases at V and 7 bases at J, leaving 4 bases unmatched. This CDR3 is CASSYSGQGAGNEQFF. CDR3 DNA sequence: TGTGCCAGCAGTTACTCGGGACAGGGGGCAGGGAATGAGCAGTTCTTC.

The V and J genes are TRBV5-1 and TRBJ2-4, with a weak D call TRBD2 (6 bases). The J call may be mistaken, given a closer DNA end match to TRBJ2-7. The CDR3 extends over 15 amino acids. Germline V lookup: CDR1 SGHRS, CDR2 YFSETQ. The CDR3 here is CASSLSLTGAYEQYF. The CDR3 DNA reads TGCGCCAGCAGCCTCTCGCTGACGGGAGCCTACGAGCAGTACTTC.

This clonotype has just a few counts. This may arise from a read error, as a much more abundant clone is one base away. CDR3 DNA: TGTGCCAGCAGTGACTCTAGCGGGGGGGCCAATGAGCAGTACTTC. Translated, it gives CASSDSSGGANEQYF. This chain links TRBV6-4 with TRBJ2-5; 11 nucleotides match TRBD2. This CDR3 region has 15 residues. J lost 11 bases, V lost 0 bases, and 8 bases had no gene match. Looked up from germline, CDR1 is MRHNA and CDR2 is SNTAGT.

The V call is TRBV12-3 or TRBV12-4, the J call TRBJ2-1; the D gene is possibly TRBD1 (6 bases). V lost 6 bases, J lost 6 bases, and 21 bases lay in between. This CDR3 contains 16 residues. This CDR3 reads CASRVLDRVGSNEQFF. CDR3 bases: TGTGCCAGCAGAGTATTGGACAGAGTGGGTAGCAATGAGCAGTTCTTC.

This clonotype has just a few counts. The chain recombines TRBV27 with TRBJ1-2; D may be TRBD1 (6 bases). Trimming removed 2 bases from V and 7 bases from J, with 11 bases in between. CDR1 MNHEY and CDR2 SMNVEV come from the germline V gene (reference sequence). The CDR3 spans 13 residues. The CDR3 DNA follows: TGTGCCAGCAGTTTACCTGGGGGCAGTGGCTACACCTTC. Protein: CASSLPGGSGYTF.

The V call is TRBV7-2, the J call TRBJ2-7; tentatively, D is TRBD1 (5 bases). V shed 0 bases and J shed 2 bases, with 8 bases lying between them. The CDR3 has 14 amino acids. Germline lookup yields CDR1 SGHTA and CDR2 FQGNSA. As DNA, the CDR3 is TGTGCCAGCAGCTTAGCGCCAGGGACCTACGAGCAGTACTTC. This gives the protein CASSLAPGTYEQYF.

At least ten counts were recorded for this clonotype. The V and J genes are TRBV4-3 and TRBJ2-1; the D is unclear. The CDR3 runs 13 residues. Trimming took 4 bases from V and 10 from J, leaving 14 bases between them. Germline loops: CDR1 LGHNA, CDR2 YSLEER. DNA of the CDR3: TGCGCCAGCAGCCTCTCTGGTGGGGTAGAGCAGTTCTTC. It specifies CASSLSGGVEQFF.

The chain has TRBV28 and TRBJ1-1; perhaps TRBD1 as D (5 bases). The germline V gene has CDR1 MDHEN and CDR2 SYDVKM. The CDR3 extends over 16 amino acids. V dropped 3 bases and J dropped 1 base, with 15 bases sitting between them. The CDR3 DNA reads TGTGCCAGCAGTTTTACGGCAGGGTGGGCGAACACTGAAGCTTTCTTT. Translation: CASSFTAGWANTEAFF.

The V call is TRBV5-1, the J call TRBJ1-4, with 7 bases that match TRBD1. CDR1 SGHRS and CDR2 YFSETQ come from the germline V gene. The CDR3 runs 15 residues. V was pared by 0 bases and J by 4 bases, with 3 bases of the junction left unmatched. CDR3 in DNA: TGCGCCAGCAGCTTGGCGACAGGGCTTAATGAAAAACTGTTTTTT. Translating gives CASSLATGLNEKLFF.

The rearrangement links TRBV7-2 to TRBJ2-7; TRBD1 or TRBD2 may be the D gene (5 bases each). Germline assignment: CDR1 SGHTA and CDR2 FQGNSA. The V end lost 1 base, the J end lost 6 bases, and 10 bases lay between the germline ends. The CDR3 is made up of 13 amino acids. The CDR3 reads CASSLVSGGEQYF. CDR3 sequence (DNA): TGTGCCAGCAGCTTAGTTTCTGGGGGCGAGCAGTACTTC.